The entry below describes one T cell receptor (beta chain). Its specificity is unknown. The data were taken from a study of OX40 agonist ivuxolimab in advanced cancers. Study-level results: At 0.1 to 3.0 mg/kg, clonal expansion of CD4+ and CD8+ blood T cells had occurred by week 6.

CDR1 is SEHNR and CDR2 is FQNEAQ in the germline V gene (reference sequence). Trimming left V 5 bases short and J 0 bases short, with 17 bases between. This CDR3 has 16 residues. Clones were read by immunoSEQ multiplex PCR, and TCRdb kept only the in-frame ones, dropping some. The sample carries some 73,000 clones, just over 85% recorded once. This TCR was recovered from an adult with an advanced solid tumor such as melanoma, head and neck, liver or kidney cancer. The source was CD4+ or CD8+ T cells sorted from blood, collected in a trial of the OX40 agonist ivuxolimab. The rearrangement joins TRBV7-9 to TRBJ2-7; a possible D gene is TRBD1 (6 bases). The CDR3 reads CASSRPDRTASYEQYF. CDR3 bases: TGTGCCAGCAGCCGCCCCGATAGGACAGCCTCCTACGAGCAGTACTTC.